Here is one T cell receptor beta chain with its context. Its antigen is undetermined. This table comes from immunoSEQ multiplex PCR, and its TCRdb copy is limited to in-frame clones, with some not included. The data show fewer than 800,000 clones, with 90% to 95% seen just once and approximately 25% held by the top ten. This entry comes from a study of shared clonotypes between healthy human individuals. Whole-study context: Participating donors consisted of a couple of women and three men aged 18 to 49. CD8 memory received one plate per donor, CD8 naive two, CD4 memory three and CD4 naive three. The study's findings and limits: In contrast to clonotypes shared by all four donors, non-shared clonotypes had lower generation probabilities. The genetic and exposure-history diversity represented was limited by few donors.

Naive CD8 cells lacked CD45RO and underwent positive selection for CCR7, leaving out terminally differentiated effector memory CD45RA+ cells. The sample taken for sequencing was naive CD8+ T cells sorted from blood. This receptor was taken from a man aged 25-45 years in good health.

CDR3 DNA sequence: TGTGCCAGCAGCCCGGGACTAGCGGGAGTCTTGGGCACAGATACGCAGTATTTT. The encoded protein is CASSPGLAGVLGTDTQYF. The rearrangement links TRBV11-3 to TRBJ2-3; TRBD2 matches at 14 bases. Trimming took 5 bases from V and 1 from J; bases not matched to a gene: 8. CDR3 length: 18 residues. Germline loops: CDR1 SGHNT, CDR2 YENEEA.